The following is a T cell receptor (beta chain) sequence with its context. CD8+ and CD4+ T cells from blood underwent TCR beta sequencing, which was carried out in a high-throughput format. Germline V CDR1 and CDR2: MNHNY, SVGAGI (reference sequence). CDR3 length: 16 residues. V lost 2 bases and J lost 3; bases outside the gene matches: 5. These data originate in a study of CD8 T cells in Susac syndrome. The RNA, about 0.5 to 1 ug, was put through reverse transcription using random hexamers. Multiplex PCR with immunoSEQ amplified the TCR beta CDR3 across 54 Vbeta and 13 Jbeta. MiXCR, run by TCRdb on the immunoSEQ multiplex PCR reads, gives a single entry per CDR3 protein. The sample shows about 300,000 distinct CDR3 sequences, 65% to 90% of them seen only once.

The chain couples TRBV6-6 to TRBJ2-3, with TRBD1 matching 10 bases. The source is a human donor with multiple sclerosis. The sequenced sample was CD8+ T cells from PBMCs. The CDR3 is CASSYQTGGWTDTQYF. The DNA for the CDR3 is TGTGCCAGCAGTTACCAGACAGGGGGCTGGACAGATACGCAGTATTTT.